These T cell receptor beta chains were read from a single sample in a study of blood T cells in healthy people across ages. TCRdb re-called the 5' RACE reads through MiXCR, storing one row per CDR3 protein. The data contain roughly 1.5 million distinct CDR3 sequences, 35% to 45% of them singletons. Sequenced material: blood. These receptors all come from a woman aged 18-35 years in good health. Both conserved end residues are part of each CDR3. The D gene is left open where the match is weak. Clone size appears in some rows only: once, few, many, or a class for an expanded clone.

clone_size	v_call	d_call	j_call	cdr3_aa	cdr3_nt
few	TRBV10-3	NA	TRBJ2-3	CAIRGTYTDTQYF	TGTGCCATCAGAGGCACTTACACAGATACGCAGTATTTT
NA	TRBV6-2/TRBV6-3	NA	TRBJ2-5	CASSYSPDAGNEQYF	TGTGCCAGCAGTTACTCTCCGGACGCCGGAAATGAGCAGTACTTC
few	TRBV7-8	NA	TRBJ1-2	CASSLAGVVYGYTF	TGTGCCAGCAGCTTAGCCGGGGTTGTCTATGGCTACACCTTC
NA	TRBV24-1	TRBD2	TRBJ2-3	CATRAGDGDTQYF	TGTGCCACCAGAGCGGGGGATGGAGATACGCAGTATTTT
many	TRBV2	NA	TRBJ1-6	CASSDSGSPLHF	TGTGCCAGCAGTGACAGCGGTTCACCCCTCCACTTT
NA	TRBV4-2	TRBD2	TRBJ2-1	CASSQAGGRYNEQFF	TGTGCCAGCAGCCAAGCGGGAGGCCGGTACAATGAGCAGTTCTTC
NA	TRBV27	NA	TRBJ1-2	CASSPPLTAFYGYTF	TGTGCCAGCAGTCCGCCTTTGACGGCCTTCTATGGCTACACCTTC
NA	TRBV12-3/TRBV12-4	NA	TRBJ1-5	CASSFSGMQPQHF	TGTGCCAGCAGTTTCTCAGGGATGCAGCCCCAGCATTTT
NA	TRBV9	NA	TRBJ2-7	CASSVDPGSPLYEQYF	TGTGCCAGCAGCGTAGATCCGGGGTCTCCTCTCTACGAGCAGTACTTC
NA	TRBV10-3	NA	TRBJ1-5	CAISDLDGNQPQHF	TGTGCCATCAGTGATTTGGACGGGAATCAGCCCCAGCATTTT
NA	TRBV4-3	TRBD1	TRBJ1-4	CASSQQSMPGQGSTNEKLFF	TGCGCCAGCAGCCAACAATCAATGCCGGGACAGGGATCAACTAATGAAAAACTGTTTTTT
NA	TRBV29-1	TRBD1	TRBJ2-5	CSGRDSYQETQYF	TGCAGCGGCCGGGACAGTTACCAAGAGACCCAGTACTTC
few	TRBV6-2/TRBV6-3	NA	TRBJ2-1	CASSYRAGPFNEQFF	TGTGCCAGCAGTTATAGAGCAGGCCCTTTCAATGAGCAGTTCTTC
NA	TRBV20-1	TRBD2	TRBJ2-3	CSDRDGGSIDTQYF	TGCAGTGATAGAGATGGCGGGAGTATTGATACGCAGTATTTT
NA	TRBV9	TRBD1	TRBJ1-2	CASSGDRDGTYGYTF	TGTGCCAGCAGCGGGGACAGGGATGGAACCTATGGCTACACCTTC
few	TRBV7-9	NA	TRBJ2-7	CASSSPRGEAFYEQYF	TGTGCCAGCAGCTCCCCAAGGGGGGAGGCTTTCTACGAGCAGTACTTC
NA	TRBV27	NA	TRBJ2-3	CASSFGPFTDTQYF	TGTGCCAGCAGTTTCGGGCCCTTCACAGATACGCAGTATTTT
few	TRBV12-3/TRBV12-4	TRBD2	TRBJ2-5	CASSWTSGSVETQYF	TGTGCCAGCAGTTGGACTAGCGGGAGTGTGGAGACCCAGTACTTC
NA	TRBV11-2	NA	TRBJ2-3	CASSSTSSADTQYF	TGTGCCAGCAGCTCCACGAGTAGTGCAGATACGCAGTATTTT
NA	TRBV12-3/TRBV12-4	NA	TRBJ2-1	CASTLFRGVNNEQFF	TGTGCCAGCACCCTTTTCCGGGGAGTGAACAATGAGCAGTTCTTC
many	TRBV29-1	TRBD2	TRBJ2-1	CSAVLAVEQFF	TGCAGCGCAGTTCTAGCGGTTGAGCAGTTCTTC
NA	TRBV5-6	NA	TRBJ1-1	CASSSPGGSYTEAFF	TGTGCCAGCAGCTCGCCGGGGGGTAGCTACACTGAAGCTTTCTTT
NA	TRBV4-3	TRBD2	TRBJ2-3	CASSQDPSGVTDTQYF	TGCGCCAGCAGCCAAGATCCTAGCGGGGTAACAGATACGCAGTATTTT
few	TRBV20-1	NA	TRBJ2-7	CSARELRDIFTYEQYF	TGCAGTGCCAGAGAACTCCGGGACATATTCACCTACGAGCAGTACTTC
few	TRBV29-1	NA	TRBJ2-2	CSVRVDTGELFF	TGCAGCGTCAGGGTGGACACCGGGGAGCTGTTTTTT
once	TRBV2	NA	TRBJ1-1	CASSPPVRVDTEAFF	TGTGCCAGCAGCCCCCCCGTCAGGGTCGACACTGAAGCTTTCTTT
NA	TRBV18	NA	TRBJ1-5	CASSPGIGPIPNQPQHF	TGTGCCAGCTCACCCGGAATAGGGCCCATTCCTAATCAGCCCCAGCATTTT
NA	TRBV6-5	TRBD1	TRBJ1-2	CASSNPGQGNYGYTF	TGTGCCAGCAGTAATCCGGGACAGGGGAACTATGGCTACACCTTC
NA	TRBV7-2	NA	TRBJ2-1	CASSAGPNEQFF	TGTGCCAGCAGCGCGGGCCCCAATGAGCAGTTCTTC
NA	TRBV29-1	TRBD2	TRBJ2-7	CSPLGGTSGRSSYNEQYF	TGCAGCCCCCTAGGGGGGACTAGCGGTCGGAGCTCCTACAATGAGCAGTACTTC
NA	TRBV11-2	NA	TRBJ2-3	CASSFGPRLGTQYF	TGTGCCAGCAGCTTTGGACCGCGGCTTGGTACGCAGTATTTT
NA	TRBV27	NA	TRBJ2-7	CASSSPQGTPYEQYF	TGTGCCAGCAGTTCACCACAGGGAACCCCCTACGAGCAGTACTTC
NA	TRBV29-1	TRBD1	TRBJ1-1	CSVHRGVNTEAFF	TGCAGCGTCCACAGGGGTGTTAACACTGAAGCTTTCTTT
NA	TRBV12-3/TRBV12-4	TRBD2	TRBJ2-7	CASNLGGGNNEQYF	TGTGCCAGCAACCTTGGCGGGGGGAACAATGAGCAGTACTTC
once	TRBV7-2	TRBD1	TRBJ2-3	CASSYRDRGRDTQYF	TGTGCCAGCAGCTATAGGGACAGGGGGCGAGATACGCAGTATTTT
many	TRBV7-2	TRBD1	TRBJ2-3	CASRSGTGLPDTQYF	TGTGCCAGCAGGTCCGGGACAGGGCTCCCAGATACGCAGTATTTT
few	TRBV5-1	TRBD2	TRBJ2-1	CDSSLTSGGANEQFF	TGCGACAGCAGCTTGACTAGCGGGGGGGCCAATGAGCAGTTCTTC
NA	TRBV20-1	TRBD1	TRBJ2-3	CSAEGQGSDTQYF	TGCAGTGCTGAAGGACAGGGTTCAGATACGCAGTATTTT
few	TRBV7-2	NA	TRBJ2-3	CASSFRPGDTQYF	TGTGCCAGCAGCTTCCGACCGGGGGATACGCAGTATTTT
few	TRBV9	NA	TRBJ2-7	CASSVDGSGFEQYF	TGTGCCAGCAGCGTAGATGGGTCAGGCTTCGAGCAGTACTTC
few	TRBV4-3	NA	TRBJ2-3	CASSQDRVSRKSSTDTQYF	TGCGCCAGCAGCCAAGATCGGGTCAGCCGTAAATCTAGCACAGATACGCAGTATTTT
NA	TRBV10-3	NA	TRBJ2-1	CAISESPHTGHEQFF	TGTGCCATCAGTGAGTCCCCCCATACAGGGCATGAGCAGTTCTTC
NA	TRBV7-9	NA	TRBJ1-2	CASSSEEYGYTF	TGTGCCAGCAGCTCGGAAGAGTATGGCTACACCTTC
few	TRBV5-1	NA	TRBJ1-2	CASSFFGEEYGYTF	TGCGCCAGCAGCTTTTTCGGGGAAGAGTATGGCTACACCTTC
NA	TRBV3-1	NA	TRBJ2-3	CAGSQDERTSDTQYF	TGCGCCGGCAGCCAAGACGAAAGGACCTCAGATACGCAGTATTTT
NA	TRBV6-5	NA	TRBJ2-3	CASRRQATSTDTQYF	TGTGCCAGCAGGCGACAGGCGACTAGCACAGATACGCAGTATTTT
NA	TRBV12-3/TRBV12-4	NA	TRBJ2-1	CASSLYRGGVNEQFF	TGTGCCAGCAGTTTATATAGAGGGGGTGTTAATGAGCAGTTCTTC
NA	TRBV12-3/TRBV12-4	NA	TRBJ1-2	CASSLAESYGYTF	TGTGCCAGCAGTCTAGCTGAAAGCTATGGCTACACCTTC
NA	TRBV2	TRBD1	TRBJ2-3	CASSATGGSDTQYF	TGTGCCAGCAGTGCGACAGGGGGGTCAGATACGCAGTATTTT
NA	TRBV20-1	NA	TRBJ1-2	CSARDPRGSNYGYTF	TGCAGTGCTAGAGATCCAAGGGGATCAAACTATGGCTACACCTTC
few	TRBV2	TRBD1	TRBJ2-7	CASSGEGAWHNEQYF	TGTGCCAGCAGTGGTGAGGGGGCGTGGCACAATGAGCAGTACTTC
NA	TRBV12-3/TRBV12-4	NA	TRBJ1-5	CASNLERGNQPQHF	TGTGCCAGCAACCTGGAGAGGGGTAATCAGCCCCAGCATTTT
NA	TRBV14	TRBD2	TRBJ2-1	CASSERDWYNEQFF	TGTGCCAGCAGCGAGCGGGACTGGTACAATGAGCAGTTCTTC
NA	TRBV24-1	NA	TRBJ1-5	CATSEGAGVQPQHF	TGTGCCACCAGTGAGGGGGCAGGGGTCCAGCCCCAGCATTTT